The following is a T cell receptor beta chain sequence with its context. Genomic DNA (from each subset) was split evenly across several immunoSEQ plates. Clones were sequenced by immunoSEQ multiplex PCR, and TCRdb holds only the in-frame ones, with some missing. The sample lists 2.3 million or so clones, 93% seen once, with about 0.39% in the top ten. Germline V CDR1 and CDR2: LGHNA, YSLEER. V lost 1 base and J lost 1, with 5 bases in between. CDR3 length: 14 amino acids. The data stem from a study of shared clonotypes between healthy human individuals. The genes are TRBV4-3 and TRBJ1-3; D not resolved. The specimen was naive CD4+ T cells from PBMCs. Subset described: CD45RA+ positively selected. This sequence originates from a man between 18 and 29 years old in good health. Some clones in this sample may be carry-over from other donors' samples. CDR3: CASSQGWSGNTIYF. The CDR3 DNA reads as TGCGCCAGCAGCCAAGGTTGGTCTGGAAACACCATATATTTT.